This entry concerns a single T cell receptor (beta chain). Its cognate antigen is unknown. This record belongs to a study of blood T cells in healthy people across ages. Regarding the study as a whole: Per million T cells, TCR beta diversity dropped roughly linearly as age increased.

Isolation recovered at least 7 million PBMCs from every sample. Samples each yielded at least 6 micrograms of total RNA. Next came a second PCR, run for roughly 6 to 11 cycles, which used a sample-barcoded 5' primer along with a J-beta primer mix. TCRdb independently ran MiXCR on the 5' RACE reads; one entry per CDR3 protein. The sample has fewer than 650,000 distinct CDR3 sequences, about 25% seen once. This CDR3 spans 12 amino acids. These data were also reused for a study on T cells of mothers and their children. That work states: At around 1.4 ug per 15 ul, all of the extracted RNA went into cDNA synthesis.

The TCR was taken from a boy aged 2 to 10 in good health. Sequencing was carried out using blood. The chain uses TRBV21-1 and TRBJ2-5. TRBV21-1 corresponds to a pseudogene. CDR3 DNA sequence: TGTGCCGTCAGACGTCACCAAGAGACCCAGTACTTC. This sequence encodes CAVRRHQETQYF.